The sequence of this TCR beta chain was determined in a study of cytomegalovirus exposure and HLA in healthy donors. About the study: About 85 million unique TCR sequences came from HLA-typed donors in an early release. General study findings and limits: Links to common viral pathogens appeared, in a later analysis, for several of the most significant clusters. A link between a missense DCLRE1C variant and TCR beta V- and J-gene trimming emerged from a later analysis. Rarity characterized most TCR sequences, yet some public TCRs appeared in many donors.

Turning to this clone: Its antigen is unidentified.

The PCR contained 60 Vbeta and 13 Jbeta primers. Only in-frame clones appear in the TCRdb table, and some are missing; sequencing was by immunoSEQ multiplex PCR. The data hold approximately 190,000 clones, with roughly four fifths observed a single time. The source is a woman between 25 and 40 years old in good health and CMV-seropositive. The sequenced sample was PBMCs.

The CDR3 region has the DNA TGCGCCAGCAGCTTGGCAGGGCAGGGGAAAAACTATGGCTACACCTTC. This sequence encodes CASSLAGQGKNYGYTF. This sequence joins TRBV5-1 and TRBJ1-2; perhaps TRBD1 as D (6 bases). The V end lost 0 bases, the J end lost 2 bases, and 14 bases lay between the germline ends. The germline V gene has CDR1 SGHRS and CDR2 YFSETQ. This CDR3 spans 16 amino acids.